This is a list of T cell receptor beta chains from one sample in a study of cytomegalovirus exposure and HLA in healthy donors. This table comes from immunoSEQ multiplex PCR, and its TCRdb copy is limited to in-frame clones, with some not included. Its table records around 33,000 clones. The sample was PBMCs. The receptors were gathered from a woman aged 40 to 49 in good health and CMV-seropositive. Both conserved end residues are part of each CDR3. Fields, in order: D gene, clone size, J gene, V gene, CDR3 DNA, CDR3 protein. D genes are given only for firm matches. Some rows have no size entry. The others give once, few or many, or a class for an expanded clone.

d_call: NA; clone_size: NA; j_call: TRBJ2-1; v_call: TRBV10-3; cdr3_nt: TGTGCCATCAGTGACTCAAACACCTACAATGAGCAGTTCTTC; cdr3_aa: CAISDSNTYNEQFF
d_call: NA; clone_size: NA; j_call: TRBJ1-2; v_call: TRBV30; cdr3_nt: TGTGCCTGGACTCGGGACTCCTTCTATGGCTACACCTTC; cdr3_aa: CAWTRDSFYGYTF
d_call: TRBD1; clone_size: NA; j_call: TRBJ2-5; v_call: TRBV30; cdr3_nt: TGTGCCCCTCCTTCAGGGGGCCTGGGAGAGACCCAGTACTTC; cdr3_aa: CAPPSGGLGETQYF
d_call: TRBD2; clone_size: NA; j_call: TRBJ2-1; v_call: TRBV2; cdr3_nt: TGTGCCAGCAGGGGACTAGCGGGAGACTCCTACAATGAGCAGTTCTTC; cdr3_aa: CASRGLAGDSYNEQFF
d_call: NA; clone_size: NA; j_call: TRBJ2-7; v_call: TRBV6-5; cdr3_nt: TGTGCCAGCACCCGGGGTGCCGAGCAGTACTTC; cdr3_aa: CASTRGAEQYF
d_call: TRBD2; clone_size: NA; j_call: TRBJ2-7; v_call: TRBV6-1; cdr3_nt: TGTGCCAGCACTGAAGCCCCGCCGGGACTAACTCTATACGAGCAGTACTTC; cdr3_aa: CASTEAPPGLTLYEQYF
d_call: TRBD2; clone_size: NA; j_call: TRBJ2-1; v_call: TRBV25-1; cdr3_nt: TGTGCCAGCAGTGCAGTGGGACTAGCGGGACACAATGAGCAGTTCTTC; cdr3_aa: CASSAVGLAGHNEQFF
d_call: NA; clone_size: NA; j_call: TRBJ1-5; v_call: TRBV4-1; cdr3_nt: TGCGCCAGCAGCCAAGCACTTACAGGGTACAATCAGCCCCAGCATTTT; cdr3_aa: CASSQALTGYNQPQHF
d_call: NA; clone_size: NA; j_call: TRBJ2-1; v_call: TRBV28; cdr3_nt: TGTGCCAGCAGTCTCCAGCGGGTAAACTACAATGAGCAGTTCTTC; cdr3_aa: CASSLQRVNYNEQFF
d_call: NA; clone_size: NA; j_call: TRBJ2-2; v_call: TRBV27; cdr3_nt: TGTGCCAGCAGTTTATCGATGTCTAGGGGCGGGGAGCTGTTTTTT; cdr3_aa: CASSLSMSRGGELFF
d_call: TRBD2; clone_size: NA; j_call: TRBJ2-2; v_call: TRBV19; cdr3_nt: TGTGCCAGTAGTGTCAGCGGGAGTAGGGCCGGGGAGCTGTTTTTT; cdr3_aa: CASSVSGSRAGELFF
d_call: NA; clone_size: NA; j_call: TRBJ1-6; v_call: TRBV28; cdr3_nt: TGTGCCAGCAGTGCAGGGAATTCACCCCTCCACTTT; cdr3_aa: CASSAGNSPLHF
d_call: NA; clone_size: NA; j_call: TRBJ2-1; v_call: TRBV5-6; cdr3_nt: TGTGCCAGCAGCTTTCCCGACAATGAGCAGTTCTTC; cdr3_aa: CASSFPDNEQFF
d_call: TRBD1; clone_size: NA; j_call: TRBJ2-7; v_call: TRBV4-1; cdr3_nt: TGCGCCAGCAGCCTCGGGACAGGCGCCTACGAGCAGTACTTC; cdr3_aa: CASSLGTGAYEQYF
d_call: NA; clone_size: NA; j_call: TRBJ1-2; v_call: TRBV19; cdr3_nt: TGTGCCAGTAGTATGTTTATAAACTATGGCTACACCTTC; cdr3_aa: CASSMFINYGYTF
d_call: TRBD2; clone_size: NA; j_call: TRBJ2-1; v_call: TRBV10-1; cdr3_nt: TGCGCCAGCAGTGACGGTTCTAGCGGGGACAATGAGCAGTTCTTC; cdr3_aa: CASSDGSSGDNEQFF
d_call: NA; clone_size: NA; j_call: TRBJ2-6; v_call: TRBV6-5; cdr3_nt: TGTGCCAGCAGGATACGGTACTCTGGGGCCAACGTCCTGACTTTC; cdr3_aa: CASRIRYSGANVLTF
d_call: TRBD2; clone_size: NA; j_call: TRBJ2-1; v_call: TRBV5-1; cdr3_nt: TGCGCCAGCAGCTCTAGCGGGAGTCCCTACAATGAGCAGTTCTTC; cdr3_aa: CASSSSGSPYNEQFF
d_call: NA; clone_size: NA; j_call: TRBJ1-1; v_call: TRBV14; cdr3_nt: TGTGCCAGCAGCCAAGACAGAGGAAACACTGAAGCTTTCTTT; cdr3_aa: CASSQDRGNTEAFF
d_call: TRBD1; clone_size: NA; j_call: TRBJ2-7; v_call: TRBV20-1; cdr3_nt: TGCAGTGCTAGAGAGGGGACAGCACAGTACTTC; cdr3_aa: CSAREGTAQYF
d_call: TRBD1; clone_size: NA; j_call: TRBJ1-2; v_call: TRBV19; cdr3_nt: TGTGCCAGTAGTATGGGACAGGGACTCCGTGGCTACACCTTC; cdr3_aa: CASSMGQGLRGYTF
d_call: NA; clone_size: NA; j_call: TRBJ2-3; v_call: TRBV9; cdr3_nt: TGTGCCAGCAGCGTAGGCGGGGGCCCTAGCACAGATACGCAGTATTTT; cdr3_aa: CASSVGGGPSTDTQYF
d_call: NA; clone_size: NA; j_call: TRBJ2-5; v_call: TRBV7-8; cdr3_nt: TGTGCCAGCAGCTTAGGGACAGTTCAAGAGACCCAGTACTTC; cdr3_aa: CASSLGTVQETQYF
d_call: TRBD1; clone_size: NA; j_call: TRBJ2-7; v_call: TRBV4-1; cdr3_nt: TGCGCCAGCAGGCGGGACAGGCTCTCCTACGAGCAGTACTTC; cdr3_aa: CASRRDRLSYEQYF
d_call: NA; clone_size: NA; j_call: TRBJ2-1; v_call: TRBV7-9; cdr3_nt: TGTGCCAGCAGCGCTACCGGACAGTACAATGAGCAGTTCTTC; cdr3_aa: CASSATGQYNEQFF
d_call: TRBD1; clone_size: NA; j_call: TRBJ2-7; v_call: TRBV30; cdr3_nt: TGTGCCTGGCAGACAGGGGTAGGCTACGAGCAGTACTTC; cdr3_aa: CAWQTGVGYEQYF
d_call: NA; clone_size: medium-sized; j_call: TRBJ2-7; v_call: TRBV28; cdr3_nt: TGTGCCAGCAGTCCTAACCTCCAGGGATACGAGCAGTACTTC; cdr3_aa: CASSPNLQGYEQYF
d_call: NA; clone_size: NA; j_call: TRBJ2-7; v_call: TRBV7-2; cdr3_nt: TGTGCCAGCAGCTCGACAGAGAGGCAGTACTTC; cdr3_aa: CASSSTERQYF
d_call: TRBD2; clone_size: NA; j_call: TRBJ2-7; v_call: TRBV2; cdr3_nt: TGTGCCAGCAGTGGACTAGCGGGAGGTCCCCACGAGCAGTACTTC; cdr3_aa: CASSGLAGGPHEQYF
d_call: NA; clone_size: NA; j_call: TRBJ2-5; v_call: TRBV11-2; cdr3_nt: TGTGCCAGCAGCTTAGGGACACTCAATCAAGAGACCCAGTACTTC; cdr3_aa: CASSLGTLNQETQYF
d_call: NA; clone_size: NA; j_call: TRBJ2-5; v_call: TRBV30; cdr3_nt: TGTGCCTGGAGCAAGGGGGATCCCCAAGAGACCCAGTACTTC; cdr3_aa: CAWSKGDPQETQYF
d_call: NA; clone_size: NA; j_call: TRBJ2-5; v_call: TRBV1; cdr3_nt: TGCACCAGCAGCGAATGTGAGCGGGAGTGGAAAGAGACCCAGTACTTC; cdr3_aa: CTSSECEREWKETQYF
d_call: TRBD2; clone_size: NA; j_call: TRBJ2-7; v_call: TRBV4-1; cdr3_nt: TGCGCCAGCAGCCAAGAGGATGGACTAGCGCACCGGGCCTACGAGCAGTACTTC; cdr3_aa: CASSQEDGLAHRAYEQYF
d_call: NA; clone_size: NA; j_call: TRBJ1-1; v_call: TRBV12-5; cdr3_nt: TGTGCTAGTGGTTCCGGCAGAGGAAGGACTGAAGCTTTCTTT; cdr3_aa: CASGSGRGRTEAFF
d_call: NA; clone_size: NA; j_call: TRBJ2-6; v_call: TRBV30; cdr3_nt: TGTGCCTGGACCTCGCCGGAGGGAACTGGGGCCAACGTCCTGACTTTC; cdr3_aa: CAWTSPEGTGANVLTF
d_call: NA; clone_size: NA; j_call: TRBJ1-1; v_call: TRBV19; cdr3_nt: TGTGCCAGTAGTATAGAATTCCAGGGAAAGGGGTCTTTCTTT; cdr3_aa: CASSIEFQGKGSFF
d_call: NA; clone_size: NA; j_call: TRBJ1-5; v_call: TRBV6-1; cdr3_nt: TGTGCCAGCACTCCGGGGGGAAGCAATCAGCCCCAGCATTTT; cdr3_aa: CASTPGGSNQPQHF
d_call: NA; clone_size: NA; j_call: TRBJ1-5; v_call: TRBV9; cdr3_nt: TGTGCCAGCAGCGTTGCGGGGGAGGGTCAGCCCCAGCATTTT; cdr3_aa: CASSVAGEGQPQHF
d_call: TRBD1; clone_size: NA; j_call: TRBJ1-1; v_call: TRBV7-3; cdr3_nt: TGTGCCAGCAGCTTAGGGACAGATAACACTGAAGCTTTCTTT; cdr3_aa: CASSLGTDNTEAFF
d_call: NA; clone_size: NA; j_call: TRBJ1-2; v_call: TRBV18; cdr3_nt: TGTGCCAGCTCGACCGGGGATGGCTATGGCTACACCTTC; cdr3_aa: CASSTGDGYGYTF
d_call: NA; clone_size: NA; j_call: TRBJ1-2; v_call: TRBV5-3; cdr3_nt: TGTGCCAGAAGCTTGGAGGAGGGATCTGACTATGGCTACACCTTC; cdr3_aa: CARSLEEGSDYGYTF